Reported below is one T cell receptor (beta chain). What it recognizes is unknown. This sample is part of a study of naive and memory T cell subsets. Study-wide results and limits: Clonotypes are single alpha or beta chains, not paired receptors.

CD4 T cells were positively selected, then CD8 T cells from the CD4-negative fraction. Both TRBC1 and TRBC2 were covered by a beta constant-region primer of two equimolar oligonucleotides. The ligated cDNA underwent four PCR rounds using SP2 and nested alpha and beta constant-region primers. One entry per CDR3 protein, called by TCRdb with MiXCR from the UMI-ligation and nested PCR reads. Of 100,000 to 150,000 distinct CDR3 sequences in the sample, over 30% were seen once. The V end lost 1 base, the J end lost 2 bases, and 14 bases lay between the germline ends. The CDR3 contains 15 residues. The germline V gene encodes CDR1 DFQATT and CDR2 SNEGSKA (reference sequence).

The rearrangement joins TRBV20-1 to TRBJ2-5, with no clear D. Material for sequencing was central memory CD4+ T cells from blood. The source is a human donor in good health. The CDR3 DNA sequence: TGCAGTGCTAGAGTCATATGGAGCAATCAAGAGACCCAGTACTTC. This translates into CSARVIWSNQETQYF.